This T cell receptor beta chain was recorded in a study of T cell responses to AZD1222 COVID-19 vaccine. Study-level points and caveats: Regions left unmutated in variants are reportedly the target of nearly half of spike-specific TCRs. Repertoire sampling was restricted to post-peak T cell response timepoints. At 160-218 and 743-854, vaccine-associated CD4 TCRs were dominant, and they spanned spike.

Assay used: immunoSEQ multiplex PCR; TCRdb lists only in-frame clones, some missing. The sample records 140,000 to 150,000 clones, 85% to 95% being singletons. V was shortened by 1 base and J by 3 bases, with 12 bases between the two germline ends. The CDR3 is 16 residues long. CDR1 and CDR2 (germline): LNHNV, YYDKDF (reference sequence). Turning to this clone: Its antigen is unidentified.

The sample was peripheral blood, taken on day 0 of AZD1222 vaccination. This receptor was identified in an adult in good health. The V call is TRBV15, the J call TRBJ2-2; tentatively, D is TRBD2 (6 bases). The CDR3 region has the DNA TGTGCCACCAGCAGAGGGGGAGGCAGTGACACCGGGGAGCTGTTTTTT. As protein: CATSRGGGSDTGELFF. Complete variable domain (other parts from reference TRBV15 and TRBJ2-2): DAMVIQNPRYQVTQFGKPVTLSCSQTLNHNVMYWYQQKSSQAPKLLFHYYDKDFNNEADTPDNFQSRRPNTSFCFLDIRSPGLGDTAMYLCATSRGGGSDTGELFFGEGSRLTVL.